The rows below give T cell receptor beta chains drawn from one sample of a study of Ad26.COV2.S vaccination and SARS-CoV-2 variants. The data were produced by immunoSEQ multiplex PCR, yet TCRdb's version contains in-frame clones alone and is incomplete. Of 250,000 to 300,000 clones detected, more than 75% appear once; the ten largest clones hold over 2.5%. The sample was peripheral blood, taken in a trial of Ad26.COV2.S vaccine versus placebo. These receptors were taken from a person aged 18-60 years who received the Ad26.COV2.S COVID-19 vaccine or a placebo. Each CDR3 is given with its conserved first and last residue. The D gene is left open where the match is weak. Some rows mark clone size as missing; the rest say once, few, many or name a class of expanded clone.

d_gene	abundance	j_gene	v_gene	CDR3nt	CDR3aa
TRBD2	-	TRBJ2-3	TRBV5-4	TGTGCCAGCGGCGGTATAGCGGGGCCAAGCACAGATACGCAGTATTTT	CASGGIAGPSTDTQYF
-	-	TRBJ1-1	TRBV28	TGTGCCAGCATCCGGGGGGGGGTCACTGAAGCTTTCTTT	CASIRGGVTEAFF
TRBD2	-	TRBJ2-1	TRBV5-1	TGCGCCAGCAGCTTGGAGATGACTAGCGGGAGACGATACAATGAGCAGTTCTTC	CASSLEMTSGRRYNEQFF
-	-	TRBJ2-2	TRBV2	TGTGCCATCGGCCGGGGCCCCACCGGGGAGCTGTTTTTT	CAIGRGPTGELFF
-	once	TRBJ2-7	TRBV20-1	TGCAGTGCTAGAGCAGGGGAAGAGCAGTACTTC	CSARAGEEQYF
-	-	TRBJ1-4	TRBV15	TGTGCCACCAGCAGAGACGACAGGTTTGCAACTAATGAAAAACTGTTTTTT	CATSRDDRFATNEKLFF
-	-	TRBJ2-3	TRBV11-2	TGTGCCAGCAAGTGGAGCACAGATACGCAGTATTTT	CASKWSTDTQYF
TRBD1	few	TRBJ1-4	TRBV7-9	TGTGCCAGCAGCTTAGGACGGGACAGGCATGAAAAACTGTTTTTT	CASSLGRDRHEKLFF
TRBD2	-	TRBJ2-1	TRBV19	TGTGCCAGTAGTATTTATGGGACTAGGGGTAATGAGCAGTTCTTC	CASSIYGTRGNEQFF
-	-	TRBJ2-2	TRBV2	TGTGCCAGCAGGGGAACAGGGCGGGACACCGGGGAGCTGTTTTTT	CASRGTGRDTGELFF
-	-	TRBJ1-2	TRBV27	TGTGCCAGCAGTTTAACAGTCAACTATGGCTACACCTTC	CASSLTVNYGYTF
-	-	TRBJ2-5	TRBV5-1	TGCGCCAGCAGCCCCCCTCAAGAGACCCAGTACTTC	CASSPPQETQYF
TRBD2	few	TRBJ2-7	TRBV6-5	TGTGCCAGCAGTTACTCGAGCGGCGGGGGGTCCTACGAGCAGTACTTC	CASSYSSGGGSYEQYF
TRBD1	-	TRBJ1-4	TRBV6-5	TGTGCCAGCAGTCCGACAGGACAGGGTAGGGAAAAACTGTTTTTT	CASSPTGQGREKLFF
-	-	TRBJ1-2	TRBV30	TGTGCCTGGAGTCCGCAAGGAGAAGCTAACTATGGCTACACCTTC	CAWSPQGEANYGYTF
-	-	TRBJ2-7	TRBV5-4	TGTGCCAGCAGCTTGGACAGGGCCTCGGCCGAGCAGTACTTC	CASSLDRASAEQYF
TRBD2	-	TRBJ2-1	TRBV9	TGTGCCAGCAGCCAGACGGGAGGATACAATGAGCAGTTCTTC	CASSQTGGYNEQFF
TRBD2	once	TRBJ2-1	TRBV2	TGTGCCAGCAGTGAGATCGGACTAGCGAGGGACAATGAGCAGTTCTTC	CASSEIGLARDNEQFF
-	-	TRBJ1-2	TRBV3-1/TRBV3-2	TGTGCCAGCAGCGGGACAACTCGAGGAGGCTACACCTTC	CASSGTTRGGYTF
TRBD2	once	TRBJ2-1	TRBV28	TGTGCCAGCAGCCACCGTCCGGGAGGGGCCTACAATGAGCAGTTCTTC	CASSHRPGGAYNEQFF
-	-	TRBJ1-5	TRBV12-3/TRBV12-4	TGTGCCAGCACCAGAGCGCCCAATCAGCCCCAGCATTTT	CASTRAPNQPQHF
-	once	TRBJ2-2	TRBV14	TGTGCCAGCAGCCAAGATTGGTGGCAGGGAGGAGCGGGGGAGCTGTTTTTT	CASSQDWWQGGAGELFF
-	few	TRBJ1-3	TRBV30	TGTGCCTGGAGTAGGAGGGAGTCTGGAAACACCATATATTTT	CAWSRRESGNTIYF
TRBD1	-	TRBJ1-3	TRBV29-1	TGCAGCGGTGGGACAGCCACCTCGGGTGGAAACACCATATATTTT	CSGGTATSGGNTIYF
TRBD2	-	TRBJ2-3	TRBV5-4	TGTGCCAGCAACGCGCACGGGCTAGCGGGGATGGATACGCAGTATTTT	CASNAHGLAGMDTQYF
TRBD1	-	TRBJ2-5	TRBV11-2	TGTGCCAGCAGCCTACAAAGGGGGCCCCAAGAGACCCAGTACTTC	CASSLQRGPQETQYF
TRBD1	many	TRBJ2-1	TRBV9	TGTGCCAGCAGCGTAGATGGGACAGACTACAATGAGCAGTTCTTC	CASSVDGTDYNEQFF
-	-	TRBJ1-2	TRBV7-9	TGTGCCAGCAGCTCGGACGGGAGATACTATGGCTACACCTTC	CASSSDGRYYGYTF
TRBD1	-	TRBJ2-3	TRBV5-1	TGCGCCAGCAGCTGGCAGGGGGCTACAGATACGCAGTATTTT	CASSWQGATDTQYF
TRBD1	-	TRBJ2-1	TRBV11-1	TGTGCCAGCAGCTTTGACAGGGGACCCAATGAGCAGTTCTTC	CASSFDRGPNEQFF
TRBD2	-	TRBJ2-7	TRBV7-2	TGTGCCAGCAGCTTAGCCCGGGGGGGCGAGCAGTACTTC	CASSLARGGEQYF